The clone carrying this TCR beta chain was found many times. What it binds is unknown. From germline, CDR1 is SGHTA and CDR2 FQGNSA. With 5 bases removed from V and 5 bases from J, the gap between germline ends came to 9 bases. CDR3 length: 12 residues. These data come from a study of T cell repertoires in cytomegalovirus infection. On the study more broadly: Through public TCR beta signatures, both CMV infection and matching HLA type were indicated.

In TCRdb, the reads were re-called with MiXCR into one record per CDR3 protein. This table has about 260,000 distinct CDR3 sequences, about 13% appearing once. Notes on the study in general: Carriers of CMV plus the relevant HLA were identified by cumulative public TCR beta family frequency. CMV-specific TCR beta clonotypes restricted by HLA-C dominated the ex vivo response.

The material sequenced was PBMCs. This TCR came from a human donor in good health (CMV status not recorded). Some clones in this sample may be carry-over from other donors' samples. The gene calls are TRBV7-2 and TRBJ2-5; tentatively, D is TRBD1 (5 bases). The CDR3 reads CASSPGPETQYF. In DNA form, the CDR3 reads TGTGCCAGCAGCCCAGGGCCCGAGACCCAGTACTTC.